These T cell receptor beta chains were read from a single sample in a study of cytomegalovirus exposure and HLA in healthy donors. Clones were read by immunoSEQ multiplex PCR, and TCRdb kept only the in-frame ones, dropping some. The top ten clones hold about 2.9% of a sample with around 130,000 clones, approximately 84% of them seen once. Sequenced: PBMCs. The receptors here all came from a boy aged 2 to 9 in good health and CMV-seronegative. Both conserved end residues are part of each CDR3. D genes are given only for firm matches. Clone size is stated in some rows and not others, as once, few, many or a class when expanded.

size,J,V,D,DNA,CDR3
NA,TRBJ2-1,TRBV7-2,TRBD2,TGTGCCAGCAGCTTAGGAGCTAGCGGGTACAATGAGCAGTTCTTC,CASSLGASGYNEQFF
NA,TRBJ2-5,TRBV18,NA,TGTGCCAGCTCACTAGGCGACGGCGTGGGTGACAGAGAGACCCAGTACTTC,CASSLGDGVGDRETQYF
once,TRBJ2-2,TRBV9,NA,TGTGCCAGCAGCGTAGGGGGGCAGACGAACACCGGGGAGCTGTTTTTT,CASSVGGQTNTGELFF
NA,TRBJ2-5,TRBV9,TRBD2,TGTGCCAGCAGCGTAGACGCAAGCGGGGGGGTATTAGAGACCCAGTACTTC,CASSVDASGGVLETQYF
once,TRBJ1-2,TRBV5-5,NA,TGTGCCAGCAGCACCAGCCTTTCAGGGGATGGCTACACCTTC,CASSTSLSGDGYTF
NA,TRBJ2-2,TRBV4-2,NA,TGTGCCAGCAGCGGACTGGCTGGGGAGCTGTTTTTT,CASSGLAGELFF
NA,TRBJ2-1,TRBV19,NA,TGTGCCAGTACCCTTGTGGGGGGTGGCTACAATGAGCAGTTCTTC,CASTLVGGGYNEQFF
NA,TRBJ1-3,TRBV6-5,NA,TGTGCCAGCAGTCCCCGGGGTTTTGGAAACACCATATATTTT,CASSPRGFGNTIYF
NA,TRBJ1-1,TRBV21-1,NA,TGTGCCAGCAGCAAAGGAGGTGTGCGAGCTTTCTTT,CASSKGGVRAFF
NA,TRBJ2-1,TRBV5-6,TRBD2,TGTGCCAGCAGCCTAACTAGCGGGGGTTACAATGAGCAGTTCTTC,CASSLTSGGYNEQFF
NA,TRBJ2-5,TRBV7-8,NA,TGTGCCAGCAGCTTAGGGCTTATCCAAGAGACCCAGTACTTC,CASSLGLIQETQYF
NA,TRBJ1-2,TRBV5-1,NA,TGCGCCAGCAGCTTGGGACAGGACTATGGCTACACCTTC,CASSLGQDYGYTF
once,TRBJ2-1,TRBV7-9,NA,TGTGCCAGCAGCTTGGCCGGACTGATCTACAATGAGCAGTTCTTC,CASSLAGLIYNEQFF
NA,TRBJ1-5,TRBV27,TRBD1,TGTGCCAGCAGTTTTCTGGGCGGGGACAGCGATCAGCCCCAGCATTTT,CASSFLGGDSDQPQHF
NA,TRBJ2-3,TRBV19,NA,TGTGCCAGTAGTATAGAAACAGGGCGATGGGGCACAGATACGCAGTATTTT,CASSIETGRWGTDTQYF
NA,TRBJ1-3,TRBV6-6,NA,TGTGCCAGCAGCCGAGACAGGTTAGATGGAAACACCATATATTTT,CASSRDRLDGNTIYF
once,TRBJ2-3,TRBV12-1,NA,TGTGCCAGCAGCTTTGTTGGTTCCAGTGTGGCAGATACGCAGTATTTT,CASSFVGSSVADTQYF
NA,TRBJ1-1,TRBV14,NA,TGTGCCAGCAGCCACGAGACACGGAACACTGAAGCTTTCTTT,CASSHETRNTEAFF
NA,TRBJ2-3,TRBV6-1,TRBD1,TGTGCCAGCAGTGCCCGGACAGGGGAAGGGGGAGATACGCAGTATTTT,CASSARTGEGGDTQYF
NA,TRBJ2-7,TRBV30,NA,TGTGCCTCCGCGGGACAGACCTACGAGCAGTACTTC,CASAGQTYEQYF
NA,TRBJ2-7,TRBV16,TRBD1,TGTGCCAGCAGTTACAGGGGCTACGAGCAGTACTTC,CASSYRGYEQYF
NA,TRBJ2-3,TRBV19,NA,TGTGCCAGTAGTATGACAGCCGATACGCAGTATTTT,CASSMTADTQYF
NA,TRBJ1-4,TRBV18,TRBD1,TGTGCCAGCTCACCACCGGTGGGACAGGGGTCTAATGAAAAACTGTTTTTT,CASSPPVGQGSNEKLFF
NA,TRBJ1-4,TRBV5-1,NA,TGCGCCAGCAGCCCCGGGGAGGCATTTACTAATGAAAAACTGTTTTTT,CASSPGEAFTNEKLFF
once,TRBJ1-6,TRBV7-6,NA,TGTGCCAGCAGCCCACGACAGAGCTCCTATAATTCACCCCTCCACTTT,CASSPRQSSYNSPLHF
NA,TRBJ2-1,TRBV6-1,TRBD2,TGTGCCAGCAGTGTGGCGGGGGGCTCCTACAATGAGCAGTTCTTC,CASSVAGGSYNEQFF
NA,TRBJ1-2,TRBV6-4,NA,TGTGCCAGCAGTCCTACCCCTTGGGGGGACTATGGCTACACCTTC,CASSPTPWGDYGYTF
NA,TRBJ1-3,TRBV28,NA,TGTGCCACCGTACAGGGAGTGGGTCCCATATATTTT,CATVQGVGPIYF
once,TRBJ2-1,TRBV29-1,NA,TGCAGCGTGGGGGGGACAGGAGTATCCAATGAGCAGTTCTTC,CSVGGTGVSNEQFF